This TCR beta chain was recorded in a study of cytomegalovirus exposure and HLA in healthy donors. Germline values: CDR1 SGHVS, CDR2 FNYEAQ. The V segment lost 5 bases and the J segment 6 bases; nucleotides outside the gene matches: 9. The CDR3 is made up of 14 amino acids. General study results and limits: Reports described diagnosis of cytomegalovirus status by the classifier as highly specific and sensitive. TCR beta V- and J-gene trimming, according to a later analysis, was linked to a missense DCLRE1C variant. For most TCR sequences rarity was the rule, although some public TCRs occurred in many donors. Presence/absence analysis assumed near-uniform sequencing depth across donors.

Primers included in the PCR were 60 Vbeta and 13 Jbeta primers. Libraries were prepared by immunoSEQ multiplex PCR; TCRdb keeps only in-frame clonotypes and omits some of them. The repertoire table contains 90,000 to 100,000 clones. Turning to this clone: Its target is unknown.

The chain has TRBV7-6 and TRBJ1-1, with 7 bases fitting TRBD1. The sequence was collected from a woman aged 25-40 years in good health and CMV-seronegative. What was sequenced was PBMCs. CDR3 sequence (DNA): TGTGCCAGCAGCCAGGCGACAGGGAGCGCTGAAGCTTTCTTT. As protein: CASSQATGSAEAFF.